The clone carrying this T cell receptor (beta chain) was seen a handful of times. Its antigen is currently unknown. Molecular-barcoded quantitative 5'-RACE produced these TCR beta libraries. One entry per CDR3 protein results from TCRdb running MiXCR on the 5' RACE reads. The profile covers fewer than 400,000 distinct CDR3 sequences, with less than 9.5% appearing a single time and about 14% taken by the ten largest. This sample was included in a study of CD8 T cells in ankylosing spondylitis. Findings and caveats of the study: Some of these motif variants have turned up before, in reports on reactive arthritis synovial fluid and blood. The clones that were linked to disease were reported to be significantly enriched in matched synovial fluid samples from ankylosing spondylitis patients. Seemingly distinctive of ankylosing spondylitis blood was a TCR beta motif formed by eight highly homologous variants. Clones linked to disease, bearing a CD8+ phenotype, were relatively rare in peripheral blood.

The length of the CDR3 is 16 residues. Per the germline V gene, CDR1 is SGHTA and CDR2 is FQGNSA. J was trimmed by 3 bases and V by 5 bases; bases with no gene match: 12. V is TRBV7-2 and J is TRBJ2-7; 8 nucleotides line up with TRBD1. The specimen sequenced was blood, either unsorted or a sorted T cell fraction (not recorded which). The source is a male donor with ankylosing spondylitis. The DNA for the CDR3 is TGTGCCAGCAGCCACTTCCCCGACAGGGGAGTCTACGAGCAGTACTTC. Its translation: CASSHFPDRGVYEQYF.